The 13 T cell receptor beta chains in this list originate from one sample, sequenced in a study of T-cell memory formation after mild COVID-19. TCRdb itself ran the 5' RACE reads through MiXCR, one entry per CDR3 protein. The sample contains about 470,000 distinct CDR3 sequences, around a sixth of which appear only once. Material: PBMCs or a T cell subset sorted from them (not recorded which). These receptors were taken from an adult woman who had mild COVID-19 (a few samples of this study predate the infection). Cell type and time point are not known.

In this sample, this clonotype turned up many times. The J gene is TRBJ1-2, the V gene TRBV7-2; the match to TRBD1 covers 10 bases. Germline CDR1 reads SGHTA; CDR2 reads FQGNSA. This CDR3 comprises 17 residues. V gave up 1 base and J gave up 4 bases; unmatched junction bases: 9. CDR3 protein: CASSLVGTGDMSYGYTF. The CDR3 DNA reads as TGTGCCAGCAGCTTAGTTGGGACAGGGGACATGTCCTATGGCTACACCTTC.

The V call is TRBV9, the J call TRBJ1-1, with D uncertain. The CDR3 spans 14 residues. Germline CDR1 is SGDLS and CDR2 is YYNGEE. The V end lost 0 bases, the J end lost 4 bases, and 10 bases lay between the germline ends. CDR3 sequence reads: CASSVEVWGTEAFF. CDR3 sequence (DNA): TGTGCCAGCAGCGTAGAGGTCTGGGGCACTGAAGCTTTCTTT.

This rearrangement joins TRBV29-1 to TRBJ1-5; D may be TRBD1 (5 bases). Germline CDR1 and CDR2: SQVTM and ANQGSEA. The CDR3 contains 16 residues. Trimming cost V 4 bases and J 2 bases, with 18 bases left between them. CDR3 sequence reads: CSVAQWGGDGNQPQHF. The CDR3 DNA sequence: TGCAGCGTTGCACAGTGGGGGGGTGACGGCAATCAGCCCCAGCATTTT.

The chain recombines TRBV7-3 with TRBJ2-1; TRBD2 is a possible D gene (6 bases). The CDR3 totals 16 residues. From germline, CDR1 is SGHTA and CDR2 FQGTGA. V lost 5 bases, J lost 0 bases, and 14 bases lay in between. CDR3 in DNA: TGTGCCAGCAGCCCCCGCGGGGCTAGCTCCTACAATGAGCAGTTCTTC. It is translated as CASSPRGASSYNEQFF.

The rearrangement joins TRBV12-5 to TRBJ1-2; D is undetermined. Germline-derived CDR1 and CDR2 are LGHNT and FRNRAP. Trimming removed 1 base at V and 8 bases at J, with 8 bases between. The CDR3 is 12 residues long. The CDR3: CASGLGPGGYTF. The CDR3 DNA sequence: TGTGCTAGTGGTTTGGGGCCTGGGGGCTACACCTTC.

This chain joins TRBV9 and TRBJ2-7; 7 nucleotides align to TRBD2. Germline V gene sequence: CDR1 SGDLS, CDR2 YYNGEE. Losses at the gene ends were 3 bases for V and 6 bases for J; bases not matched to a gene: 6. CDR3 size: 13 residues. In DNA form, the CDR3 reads TGTGCCAGCAGCGGAGGACTAGGCCGCGAGCAGTACTTC. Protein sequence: CASSGGLGREQYF.

The CDR3 nucleotides read TGTGCCAGCAGTTACTACCCCCCTCGGCAGAACTATGGCTACACCTTC. This sequence encodes CASSYYPPRQNYGYTF. The chain links TRBV6-2 or TRBV6-3 to TRBJ1-2; D uncertain. The CDR3 is made up of 16 amino acids. Germline V gene data show CDR1 as MNHEY and CDR2 as SVGEGT. The V end lost 1 base, the J end lost 2 bases, and 14 bases lay between the germline ends.

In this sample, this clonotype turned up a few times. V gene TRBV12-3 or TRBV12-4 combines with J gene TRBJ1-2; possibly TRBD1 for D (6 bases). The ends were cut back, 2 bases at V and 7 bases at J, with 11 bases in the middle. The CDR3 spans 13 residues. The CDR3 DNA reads TGTGCCAGCAGTTTAAGGGAACAGGGTGGCTACACCTTC. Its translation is CASSLREQGGYTF.

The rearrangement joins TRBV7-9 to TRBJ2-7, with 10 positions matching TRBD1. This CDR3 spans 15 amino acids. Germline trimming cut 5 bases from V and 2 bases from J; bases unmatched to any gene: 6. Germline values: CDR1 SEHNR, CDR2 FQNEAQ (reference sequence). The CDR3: CASSRGQGNAYEQYF. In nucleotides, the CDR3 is TGTGCCAGCAGCCGGGGACAGGGGAATGCCTACGAGCAGTACTTC.

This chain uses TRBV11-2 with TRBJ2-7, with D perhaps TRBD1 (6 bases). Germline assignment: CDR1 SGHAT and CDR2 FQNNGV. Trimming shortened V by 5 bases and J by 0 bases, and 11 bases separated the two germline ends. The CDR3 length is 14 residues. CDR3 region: CASSITGFSYEQYF. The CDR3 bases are TGTGCCAGCAGCATAACAGGGTTCTCCTACGAGCAGTACTTC. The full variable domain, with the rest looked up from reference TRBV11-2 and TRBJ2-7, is EAGVAQSPRYKIIEKRQSVAFWCNPISGHATLYWYQQILGQGPKLLIQFQNNGVVDDSQLPKDRFSAERLKGVDSTLKIQPAKLEDSAVYLCASSITGFSYEQYFGPGTRLTVT.

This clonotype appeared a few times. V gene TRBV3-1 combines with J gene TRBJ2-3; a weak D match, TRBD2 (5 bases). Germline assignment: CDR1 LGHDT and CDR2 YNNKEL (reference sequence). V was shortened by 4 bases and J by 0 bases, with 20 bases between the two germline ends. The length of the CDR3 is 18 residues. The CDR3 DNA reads TGTGCCAGCAGCCCATGGGGAGTGGTAGGAGCTAGCACAGATACGCAGTATTTT. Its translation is CASSPWGVVGASTDTQYF.

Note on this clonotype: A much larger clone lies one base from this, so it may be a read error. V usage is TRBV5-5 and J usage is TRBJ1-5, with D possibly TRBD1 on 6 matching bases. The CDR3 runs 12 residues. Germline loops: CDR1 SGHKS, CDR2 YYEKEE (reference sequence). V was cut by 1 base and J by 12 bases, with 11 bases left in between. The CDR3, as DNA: TGTGCCAGCAGCTTGCACGGGGGGCTCCAGCATTTT. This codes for CASSLHGGLQHF.

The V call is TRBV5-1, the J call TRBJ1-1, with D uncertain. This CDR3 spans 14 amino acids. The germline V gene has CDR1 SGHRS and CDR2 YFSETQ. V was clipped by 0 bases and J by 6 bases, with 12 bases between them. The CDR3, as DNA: TGCGCCAGCAGCTTGGGAGGTGGGAAGTCTGAAGCTTTCTTT. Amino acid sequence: CASSLGGGKSEAFF.